The next 6 T cell receptor beta chains were all read from a single sample in a study of blood T cell repertoires in COVID-19. Sequencing used immunoSEQ multiplex PCR; TCRdb keeps in-frame clones, though not all of them. This sample carries some 100,000 clones, 70% to 90% of them seen once, and the ten largest clones take 5.5% to 8%. What was sequenced was peripheral blood. These receptors originate from an older woman with acute or convalescent COVID-19.

This sequence joins TRBV29-1 and TRBJ1-1; D gene uncertain. The CDR3 has 12 amino acids. V gave up 7 bases and J gave up 1 base, with 10 bases separating them. The germline gives CDR1 SQVTM, CDR2 ANQGSEA. The CDR3 loop is CSALGGNTEAFF. The CDR3 coding sequence is TGCAGCGCCCTAGGCGGGAACACTGAAGCTTTCTTT.

V usage is TRBV28 and J usage is TRBJ1-4; 8 nucleotides align to TRBD1. This CDR3 contains 16 residues. Germline loops: CDR1 MDHEN, CDR2 SYDVKM. Germline trimming cut 5 bases from V and 2 bases from J; bases unmatched to any gene: 7. The CDR3 sequence: CASSPQGAVTNEKLFF. CDR3 DNA sequence: TGTGCCAGCAGTCCTCAGGGGGCTGTGACTAATGAAAAACTGTTTTTT.

The rearrangement uses TRBV7-9 and TRBJ1-3, with TRBD1 matching 7 bases. Germline V gene lookup returns CDR1 SEHNR and CDR2 FQNEAQ (reference sequence). This CDR3 is 16 amino acids long. J lost 4 bases, V lost 3 bases, and 9 bases had no gene match. The CDR3 nucleotides read TGTGCCAGCAGCTTTAATGGGGCAGGGGGAGGAAACACCATATATTTT. Protein sequence: CASSFNGAGGGNTIYF. The variable domain in full, completed from reference TRBV7-9 and TRBJ1-3, reads DTGVSQNPRHKITKRGQNVTFRCDPISEHNRLYWYRQTLGQGPEFLTYFQNEAQLEKSRLLSDRFSAERPKGSFSTLEIQRTEQGDSAMYLCASSFNGAGGGNTIYFGEGSWLTVV.

The chain is built from TRBV6-5 and TRBJ2-7; D unclear. Trimming stripped 11 bases from V and 3 bases from J, with 11 bases between. CDR3 length: 11 amino acids. In germline, CDR1 is MNHEY, CDR2 SVGAGI. As DNA, the CDR3 is TGTGCCTCCTCCCAGGACTACGAGCAGTACTTC. Translation: CASSQDYEQYF.

V and J are TRBV28 and TRBJ2-1, with 7 bases fitting TRBD1. Germline CDR1 and CDR2: MDHEN and SYDVKM. The trim removed 7 bases at V and 3 bases at J, leaving 6 bases unmatched. This CDR3 is 14 amino acids long. In nucleotides, the CDR3 is TGTGCCAGCACCTCAGGGGACAGCTACAATGAGCAGTTCTTC. Its translation: CASTSGDSYNEQFF.

The rearrangement uses TRBV6-6 and TRBJ2-7; 15 bases align to TRBD2. The CDR3 is 14 amino acids. V dropped 10 bases and J dropped 4; count of bases not matched to a gene: 5. Germline V gene data show CDR1 as MNHNY and CDR2 as SVGAGI (reference sequence). The CDR3, as DNA: TGTGCCACCTCGGGACTAGCGGGAGGTTACGAGCAGTACTTC. Residues: CATSGLAGGYEQYF.